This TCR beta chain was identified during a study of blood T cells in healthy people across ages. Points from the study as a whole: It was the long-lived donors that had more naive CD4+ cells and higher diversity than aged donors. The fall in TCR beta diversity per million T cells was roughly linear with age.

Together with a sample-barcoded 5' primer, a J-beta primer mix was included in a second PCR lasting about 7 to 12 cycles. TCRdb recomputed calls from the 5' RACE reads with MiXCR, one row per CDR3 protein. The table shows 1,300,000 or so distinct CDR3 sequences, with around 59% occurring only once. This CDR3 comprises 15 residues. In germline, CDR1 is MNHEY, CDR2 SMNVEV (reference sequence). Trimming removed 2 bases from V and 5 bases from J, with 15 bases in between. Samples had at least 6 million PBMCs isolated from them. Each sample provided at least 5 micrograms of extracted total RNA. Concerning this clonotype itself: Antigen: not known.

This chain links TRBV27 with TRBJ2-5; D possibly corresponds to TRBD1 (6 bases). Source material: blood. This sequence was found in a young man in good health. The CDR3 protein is CASSLTVDSRETQYF. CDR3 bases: TGTGCCAGCAGTTTAACGGTGGACAGTCGGGAGACCCAGTACTTC.